The source of this T cell receptor beta chain is a study of CD8+ T cells in alopecia areata. Study observations and caveats: Patients displayed less clarity in TCR sharing than mice, a finding possibly related to HLA.

Sequencing relied on a cDNA template that was reverse transcribed from extracted RNA. The protocol was immunoSEQ multiplex PCR, while the TCRdb copy is restricted to in-frame clones and leaves out a portion. The table records about 200,000 clones, 50% to 70% of them present only once. Sorting of CD4+ and CD8+ T cells was performed on PBMCs. Note on this clone: The antigen remains undetermined.

The source was CD4+ T cells sorted from blood, collected at week 0. The TCR was taken from a human donor with alopecia areata.

The CDR3 region has the DNA TGTGCCAGCAGCCACCGACGCGGAGCGGGGAATTCACCCCTCCACTTT. This encodes CASSHRRGAGNSPLHF. This chain uses TRBV9 with TRBJ1-6, with D uncertain. The CDR3 extends over 16 amino acids. The germline V gene encodes CDR1 SGDLS and CDR2 YYNGEE. The germline V and J ends were trimmed by 4 bases and 7 bases, with 18 bases remaining between them.